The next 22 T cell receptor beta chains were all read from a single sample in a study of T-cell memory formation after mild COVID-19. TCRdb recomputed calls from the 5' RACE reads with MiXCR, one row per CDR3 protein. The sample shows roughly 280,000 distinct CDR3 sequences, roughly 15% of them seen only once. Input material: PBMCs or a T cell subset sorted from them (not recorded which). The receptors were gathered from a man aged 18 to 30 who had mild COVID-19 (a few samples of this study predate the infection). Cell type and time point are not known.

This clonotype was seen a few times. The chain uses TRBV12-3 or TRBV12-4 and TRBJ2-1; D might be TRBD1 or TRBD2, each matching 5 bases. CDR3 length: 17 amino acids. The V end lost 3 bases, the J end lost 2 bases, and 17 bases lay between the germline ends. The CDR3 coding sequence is TGTGCCAGCAGTTTGAGGTTAGAGGGGCCCCCCTACAATGAGCAGTTCTTC. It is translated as CASSLRLEGPPYNEQFF.

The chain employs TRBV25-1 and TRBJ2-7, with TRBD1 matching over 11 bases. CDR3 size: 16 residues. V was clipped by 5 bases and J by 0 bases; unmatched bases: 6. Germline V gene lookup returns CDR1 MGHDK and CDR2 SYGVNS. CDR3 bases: TGTGCCAGCAGTAGACGGGACAGGGGGTTCTCCTACGAGCAGTACTTC. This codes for CASSRRDRGFSYEQYF.

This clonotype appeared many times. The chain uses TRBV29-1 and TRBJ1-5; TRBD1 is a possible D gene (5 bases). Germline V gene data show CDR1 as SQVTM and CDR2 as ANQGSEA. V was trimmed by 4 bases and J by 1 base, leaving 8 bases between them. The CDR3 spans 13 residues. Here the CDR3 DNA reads TGCAGCGTTGTCGGGGGGAGCAATCAGCCCCAGCATTTT. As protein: CSVVGGSNQPQHF.

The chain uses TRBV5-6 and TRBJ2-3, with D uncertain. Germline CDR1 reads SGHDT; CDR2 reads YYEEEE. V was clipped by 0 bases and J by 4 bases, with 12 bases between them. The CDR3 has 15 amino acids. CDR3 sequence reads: CASSLALHWADTQYF. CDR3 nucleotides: TGTGCCAGCAGCTTGGCTCTACACTGGGCAGATACGCAGTATTTT.

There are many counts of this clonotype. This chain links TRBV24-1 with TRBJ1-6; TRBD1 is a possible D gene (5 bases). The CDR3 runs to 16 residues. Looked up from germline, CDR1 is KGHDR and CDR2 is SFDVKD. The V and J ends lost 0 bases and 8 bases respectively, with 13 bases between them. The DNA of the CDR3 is TGTGCCACCAGTGATTTGCGGTGCAGGGCGGATTCACCCCTCCACTTT. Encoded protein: CATSDLRCRADSPLHF.

The CDR3 DNA reads as TGCAGTGCTAGTATGGGGGGTAGCACAGATACGCAGTATTTT. Translation: CSASMGGSTDTQYF. J is TRBJ2-3 and V is TRBV20-1; D is possibly TRBD2 (6 bases). The germline CDR1 and CDR2 sequences are DFQATT and SNEGSKA (reference sequence). The CDR3 has 14 residues. V was shortened by 3 bases and J by 0 bases, with 10 bases between the two germline ends.

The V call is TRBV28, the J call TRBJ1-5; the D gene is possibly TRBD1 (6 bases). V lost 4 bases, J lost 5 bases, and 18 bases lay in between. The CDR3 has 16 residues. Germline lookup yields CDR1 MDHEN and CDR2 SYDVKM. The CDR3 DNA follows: TGTGCCAGCAGTTCCACGGGGGCGCGTTCAGATCAGCCCCAGCATTTT. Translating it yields CASSSTGARSDQPQHF. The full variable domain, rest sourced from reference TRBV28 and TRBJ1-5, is DVKVTQSSRYLVKRTGEKVFLECVQDMDHENMFWYRQDPGLGLRLIYFSYDVKMKEKGDIPEGYSVSREKKERFSLILESASTNQTSMYLCASSSTGARSDQPQHFGDGTRLSIL.

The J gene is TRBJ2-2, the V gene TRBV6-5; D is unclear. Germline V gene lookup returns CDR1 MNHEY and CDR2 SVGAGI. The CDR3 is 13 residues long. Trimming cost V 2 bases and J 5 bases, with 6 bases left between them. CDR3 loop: CASSYPGTGELFF. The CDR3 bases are TGTGCCAGCAGTTACCCCGGAACCGGGGAGCTGTTTTTT.

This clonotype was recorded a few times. The CDR3 DNA follows: TGTGCCAGCAGTGGGACAGGGGGGATGTACACTGAAGCTTTCTTT. Its translation: CASSGTGGMYTEAFF. The chain carries TRBV6-5 and TRBJ1-1; 11 bases fit TRBD1. The length of the CDR3 is 15 residues. Germline V lookup: CDR1 MNHEY, CDR2 SVGAGI. After removal of 5 bases from V and 3 bases from J, the junction contained 5 bases not matched to a gene.

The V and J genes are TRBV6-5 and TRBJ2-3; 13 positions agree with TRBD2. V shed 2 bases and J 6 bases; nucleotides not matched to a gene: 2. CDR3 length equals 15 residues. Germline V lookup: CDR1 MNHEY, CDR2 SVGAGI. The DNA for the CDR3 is TGTGCCAGCAGTTACCGGACTAGCGGGGGCGATACGCAGTATTTT. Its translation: CASSYRTSGGDTQYF.

The CDR3 bases are TGTGCCAGCAGTTCGGACAACCGGGACAGGATAGCAGAAGCTTTCTTT. The encoded protein is CASSSDNRDRIAEAFF. The chain carries TRBV6-5 and TRBJ1-1; 8 bases are a match to TRBD1. Germline trimming cut 4 bases from V and 8 bases from J; bases unmatched to any gene: 15. The germline gives CDR1 MNHEY, CDR2 SVGAGI. This CDR3 is 16 amino acids long.

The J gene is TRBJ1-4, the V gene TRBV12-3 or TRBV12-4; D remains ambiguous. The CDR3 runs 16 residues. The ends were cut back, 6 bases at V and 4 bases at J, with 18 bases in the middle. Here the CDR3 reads CASSSSRVLLNEKLFF. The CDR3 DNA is TGTGCCAGCAGCTCTTCCCGGGTCCTCCTTAATGAAAAACTGTTTTTT.

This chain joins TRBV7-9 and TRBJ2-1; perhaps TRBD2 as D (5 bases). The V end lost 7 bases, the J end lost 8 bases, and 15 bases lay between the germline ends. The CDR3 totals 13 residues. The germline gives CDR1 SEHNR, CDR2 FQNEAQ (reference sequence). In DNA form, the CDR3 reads TGTGCCAGCACCGGGATTGAGGGTGATGAGCAGTTCTTC. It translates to CASTGIEGDEQFF.

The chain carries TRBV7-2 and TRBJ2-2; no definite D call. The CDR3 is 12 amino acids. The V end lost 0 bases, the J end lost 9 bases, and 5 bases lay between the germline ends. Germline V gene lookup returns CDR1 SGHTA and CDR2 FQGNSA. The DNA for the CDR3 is TGTGCCAGCAGCTTAGCGGGAAGGGAGCTGTTTTTT. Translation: CASSLAGRELFF.

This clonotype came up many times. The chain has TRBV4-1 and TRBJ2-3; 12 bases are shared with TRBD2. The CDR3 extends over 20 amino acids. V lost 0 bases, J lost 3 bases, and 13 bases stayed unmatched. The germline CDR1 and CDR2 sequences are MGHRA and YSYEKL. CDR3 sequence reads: CASSQEPGLAGGRETDTQYF. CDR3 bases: TGCGCCAGCAGCCAAGAACCAGGGCTAGCGGGGGGGCGGGAAACAGATACGCAGTATTTT.

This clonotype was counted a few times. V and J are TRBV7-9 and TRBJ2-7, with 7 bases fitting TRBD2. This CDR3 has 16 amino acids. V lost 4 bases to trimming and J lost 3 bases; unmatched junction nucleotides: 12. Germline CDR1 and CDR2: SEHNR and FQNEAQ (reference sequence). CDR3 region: CASSSPGGRDYYEQYF. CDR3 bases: TGTGCCAGCAGCTCACCCGGTGGCAGGGACTACTACGAGCAGTACTTC.

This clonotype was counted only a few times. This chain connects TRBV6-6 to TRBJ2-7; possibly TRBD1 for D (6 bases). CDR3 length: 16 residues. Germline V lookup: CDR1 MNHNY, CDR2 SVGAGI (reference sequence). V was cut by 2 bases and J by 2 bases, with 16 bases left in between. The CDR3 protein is CASSYGRGSNPYEQYF. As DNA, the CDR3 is TGTGCCAGCAGTTACGGTAGGGGGTCGAACCCCTACGAGCAGTACTTC.

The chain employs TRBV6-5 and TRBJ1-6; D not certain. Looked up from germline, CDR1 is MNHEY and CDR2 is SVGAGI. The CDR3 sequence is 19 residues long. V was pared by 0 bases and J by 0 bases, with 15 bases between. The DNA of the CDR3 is TGTGCCAGCAGTTACTCGATAGGCTCCCTGAGCTCCTATAATTCACCCCTCCACTTT. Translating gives CASSYSIGSLSSYNSPLHF.

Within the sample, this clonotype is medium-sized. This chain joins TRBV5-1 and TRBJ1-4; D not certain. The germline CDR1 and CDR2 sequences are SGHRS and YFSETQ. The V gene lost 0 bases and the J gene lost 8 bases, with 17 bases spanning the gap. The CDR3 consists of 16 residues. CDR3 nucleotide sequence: TGCGCCAGCAGCTTGGGTCCGTCGGGAGATGGGGAAAAACTGTTTTTT. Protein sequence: CASSLGPSGDGEKLFF.

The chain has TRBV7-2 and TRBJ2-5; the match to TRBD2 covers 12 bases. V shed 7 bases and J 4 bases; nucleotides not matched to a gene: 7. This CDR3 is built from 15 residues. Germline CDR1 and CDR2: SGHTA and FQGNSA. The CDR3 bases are TGTGCCAGCATGCGACTAGCGGGGGTGCCAGAGACCCAGTACTTC. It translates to CASMRLAGVPETQYF. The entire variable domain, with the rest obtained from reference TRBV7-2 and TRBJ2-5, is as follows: GAGVSQSPSNKVTEKGKDVELRCDPISGHTALYWYRQSLGQGLEFLIYFQGNSAPDKSGLPSDRFSAERTGGSVSTLTIQRTQQEDSAVYLCASMRLAGVPETQYFGPGTRLLVL.

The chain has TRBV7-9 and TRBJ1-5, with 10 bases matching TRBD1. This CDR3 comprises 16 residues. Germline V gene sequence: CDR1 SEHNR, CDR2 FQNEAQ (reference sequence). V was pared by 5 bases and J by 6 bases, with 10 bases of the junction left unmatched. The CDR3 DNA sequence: TGTGCCAGCAGCCTGACTGGGACAGGGGAAAGTCAGCCCCAGCATTTT. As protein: CASSLTGTGESQPQHF.

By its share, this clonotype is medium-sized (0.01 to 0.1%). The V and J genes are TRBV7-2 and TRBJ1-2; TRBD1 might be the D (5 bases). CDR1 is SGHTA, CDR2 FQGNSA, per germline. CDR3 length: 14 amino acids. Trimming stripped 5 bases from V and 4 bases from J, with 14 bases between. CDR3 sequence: CASSPGLGLYGYTF. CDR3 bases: TGTGCCAGCAGCCCAGGCTTGGGGCTCTATGGCTACACCTTC.